Below, 23 T cell receptor beta chains from the same sample are listed, as sequenced in a study of T-cell reconstitution after alpha-beta-depleted transplantation in children. Unique molecular identifiers were used in preparing the TCRbeta library. TCRdb itself ran the PCR reads through MiXCR, one entry per CDR3 protein. Found here are roughly 220,000 distinct CDR3 sequences, 12% of them singletons; the top ten hold over 2%. Sequenced material: PBMCs from the stem cell graft donor, taken from the stem cell graft. All receptors come from a human donor who donated a stem cell graft to a child with acute lymphoblastic leukemia.

This sequence joins TRBV5-4 and TRBJ2-3, with 9 bases identical to TRBD2. This CDR3 spans 14 amino acids. V lost 4 bases and J lost 6; bases outside the gene matches: 6. The germline gives CDR1 SGHNT, CDR2 YYREEE (reference sequence). The CDR3 nucleotides are TGTGCCAGCAGCGAGAGCGGGGGGTGGGATACGCAGTATTTT. Translating it yields CASSESGGWDTQYF.

This clonotype appeared many times. The chain couples TRBV20-1 to TRBJ1-3, with D unresolved. Trimming removed 0 bases at V and 2 bases at J, with 5 bases between. This CDR3 has 13 residues. Germline V lookup: CDR1 DFQATT, CDR2 SNEGSKA (reference sequence). The CDR3 region has the DNA TGCAGTGCTAGAGATCGGGCTGGAAACACCATATATTTT. It encodes CSARDRAGNTIYF.

This clonotype was seen only once. The J gene is TRBJ2-1, the V gene TRBV29-1, with 11 bases aligning to TRBD2. Trimming at V came to 4 bases and at J to 9 bases, leaving 8 bases not matched to a gene. Germline lookup yields CDR1 SQVTM and CDR2 ANQGSEA. The CDR3 covers 14 residues. The CDR3: CSVVSLAGATEQFF. CDR3 DNA: TGCAGCGTTGTTTCACTAGCGGGAGCAACTGAGCAGTTCTTC.

This clonotype was picked up many times. CDR3 nucleotides: TGCAGTGCTAACCCCCGCAGTAGCGGGGTCACAGATACGCAGTATTTT. Translated: CSANPRSSGVTDTQYF. The chain uses TRBV20-1 and TRBJ2-3; TRBD2 aligns across 8 bases. Trimming took 4 bases from V and 2 from J; bases not matched to a gene: 11. Germline loops: CDR1 DFQATT, CDR2 SNEGSKA (reference sequence). The CDR3 runs to 16 residues.

This sequence joins TRBV7-6 and TRBJ1-3; a weak D match, TRBD1 (6 bases). Trimming removed 0 bases from V and 7 bases from J, with 25 bases in between. Germline V gene data show CDR1 as SGHVS and CDR2 as FNYEAQ. This CDR3 contains 19 residues. The CDR3 loop is CASSLAGGARGGAGNTIYF. CDR3 nucleotide sequence: TGTGCCAGCAGCTTAGCTGGGGGTGCGCGCGGGGGCGCGGGGAACACCATATATTTT.

Concerning this clonotype itself: A much larger clone lies one base from this, so it may be a read error. The chain recombines TRBV28 with TRBJ1-5; tentative D call: TRBD1 (5 bases). Germline CDR1 MDHEN, CDR2 SYDVKM. V gave up 5 bases and J gave up 6 bases, with 20 bases separating them. The CDR3 runs to 16 residues. The CDR3 DNA is TGTGCCAGCAGTATTTCTCTGGCAGGGATGGGTCAGCCCCAGCATTTT. This translates into CASSISLAGMGQPQHF.

This clonotype was seen many times. The chain joins TRBV24-1 to TRBJ2-2; TRBD2 aligns across 8 bases. The CDR3 consists of 15 residues. V was pared by 3 bases and J by 4 bases, with 3 bases of the junction left unmatched. Germline V lookup: CDR1 KGHDR, CDR2 SFDVKD. Here the CDR3 DNA reads TGTGCCACCAGTGATCGGGGGGGGAGCACCGGGGAGCTGTTTTTT. Amino acids: CATSDRGGSTGELFF.

This clonotype has a single count. The J gene is TRBJ1-2, the V gene TRBV3-1; TRBD1 agrees at 9 bases. V trimming: 8 bases; J trimming: 2 bases; junction bases outside the gene matches: 18. There are 18 residues in the CDR3. Germline values: CDR1 LGHDT, CDR2 YNNKEL (reference sequence). As DNA, the CDR3 is TGTGCCAGCTGCCTTCCCGTCACCCCGGGACAGGGAAACTATGGCTACACCTTC. This gives the protein CASCLPVTPGQGNYGYTF.

This clonotype occurred many times. This chain connects TRBV29-1 to TRBJ1-2, with D unclear. Deletions cut 3 bases from V and 6 bases from J, with 8 bases between. The CDR3 extends over 11 amino acids. From germline, CDR1 is SQVTM and CDR2 ANQGSEA. CDR3 residues: CSVDAGDGYTF. The CDR3 nucleotides read TGCAGCGTTGACGCGGGCGATGGCTACACCTTC.

The chain is built from TRBV19 and TRBJ2-3, with TRBD2 identical over 8 bases. Germline CDR1 and CDR2: LNHDA and SQIVND (reference sequence). The CDR3 contains 15 residues. V dropped 5 bases and J dropped 0; count of bases not matched to a gene: 4. CDR3 amino acids: CASSALAGSTDTQYF. The CDR3 region has the DNA TGTGCCAGTAGTGCCCTAGCGGGCAGCACAGATACGCAGTATTTT.

This clonotype has a count of ten or more. The chain is built from TRBV9 and TRBJ2-1; possible D gene TRBD2, 6 bases. V lost 0 bases, J lost 6 bases, and 7 bases lay in between. Germline V lookup: CDR1 SGDLS, CDR2 YYNGEE. The CDR3 consists of 13 residues. In DNA, the CDR3 is TGTGCCAGCAGCGTAGGGACTATCAATGAGCAGTTCTTC. This gives the protein CASSVGTINEQFF.

This clonotype was seen at least ten times. The V gene is TRBV4-2, the J gene TRBJ2-2; TRBD2 agrees at 13 bases. Germline values: CDR1 LGHNA, CDR2 YNFKEQ. After removal of 3 bases from V and 7 bases from J, the junction contained 8 bases not matched to a gene. This CDR3 contains 17 residues. The CDR3 sequence: CASSQRLAGGNSGELFF. The CDR3 nucleotides read TGTGCCAGCAGCCAGCGACTAGCGGGAGGAAATAGCGGGGAGCTGTTTTTT.

This clonotype showed up many times. The chain uses TRBV18 and TRBJ1-2; maybe TRBD1 (6 bases). The CDR3 consists of 14 residues. V was clipped by 2 bases and J by 2 bases, with 9 bases between them. The germline V gene encodes CDR1 KGHSH and CDR2 LQKENI. The CDR3 loop reads CASSPATGNYGYTF. CDR3 sequence (DNA): TGTGCCAGCTCACCAGCCACAGGGAACTATGGCTACACCTTC. The entire variable domain, with the rest obtained from reference TRBV18 and TRBJ1-2, is as follows: NAGVMQNPRHLVRRRGQEARLRCSPMKGHSHVYWYRQLPEEGLKFMVYLQKENIIDESGMPKERFSAEFPKEGPSILRIQQVVRGDSAAYFCASSPATGNYGYTFGSGTRLTVV.

This clonotype showed up many times. This rearrangement joins TRBV18 to TRBJ2-2; TRBD1 matches at 7 bases. CDR1 KGHSH and CDR2 LQKENI come from the germline V gene. The CDR3 length is 16 residues. With 4 bases clipped from V and 1 base from J, the junction kept 6 bases outside the gene matches. Written as DNA, the CDR3 is TGTGCCAGCTCACAACAGGGGACCAAGAACACCGGGGAGCTGTTTTTT. Its translation is CASSQQGTKNTGELFF.

This clonotype has a count of ten or more. The chain carries TRBV7-9 and TRBJ1-2, with TRBD1 identical over 9 bases. The V segment lost 0 bases and the J segment 0 bases; nucleotides outside the gene matches: 5. The CDR3 contains 17 residues. Germline CDR1 is SEHNR and CDR2 is FQNEAQ (reference sequence). The CDR3 DNA is TGTGCCAGCAGCTTAGCGGGACAGGGAGGGCCTAACTATGGCTACACCTTC. It codes for CASSLAGQGGPNYGYTF.

This clonotype was recorded many times. The chain couples TRBV29-1 to TRBJ2-7, with 9 bases aligning to TRBD2. The CDR3 totals 14 residues. Trimming cost V 5 bases and J 2 bases; bases outside gene matches: 7. From germline, CDR1 is SQVTM and CDR2 ANQGSEA. Written as DNA, the CDR3 is TGCAGCGTTCATATAGCGGGAGTTACCTACGAGCAGTACTTC. Amino acids: CSVHIAGVTYEQYF.

Remarks on this clonotype: The junction differs from germline at one of its ends, possibly a read error. J is TRBJ2-7 and V is TRBV7-8, with D unclear. The CDR3 runs 14 residues. Germline loops: CDR1 SGHVS, CDR2 FQNEAQ. DNA of the CDR3: TGTGCCAGCAGCTTAGAGGTTCAGCCGACTCGAGCAGACTTC. Translation gives CASSLEVQPTRADF.

This clonotype was recorded at least ten times. The gene calls are TRBV5-4 and TRBJ2-6; D may correspond to TRBD1 or TRBD2 (6 bases each). Trimming took off 1 base at V and 12 bases at J, with 17 bases between the two ends. In germline, CDR1 is SGHNT, CDR2 YYREEE (reference sequence). The CDR3 is 15 residues long. The CDR3: CASSLRGASFSVLTF. CDR3 sequence (DNA): TGTGCCAGCAGCTTGAGGGGGGCCTCTTTTAGCGTCCTGACTTTC.

This clonotype was seen many times. The rearrangement joins TRBV6-5 to TRBJ2-5; 11 positions match TRBD1. Germline assignment: CDR1 MNHEY and CDR2 SVGAGI. Trimming at V came to 2 bases and at J to 5 bases, leaving 4 bases not matched to a gene. CDR3 length equals 15 residues. Here the CDR3 DNA reads TGTGCCAGCAGTTACCGGGACAGGGGGAGGGAGACCCAGTACTTC. This sequence encodes CASSYRDRGRETQYF.

This clonotype has a handful of counts. The chain employs TRBV29-1 and TRBJ2-7; TRBD1 matches at 7 bases. After removal of 6 bases from V and 1 base from J, the junction contained 36 bases not matched to a gene. The V gene's germline CDR1 is SQVTM and CDR2 ANQGSEA. There are 23 residues in the CDR3. Written as DNA, the CDR3 is TGCAGCGTCCAACAACGGTGGGCCGCACTCCTGACAGGGAATTCTTCCCTTTCCTACGAGCAGTACTTC. Protein product: CSVQQRWAALLTGNSSLSYEQYF.

This clonotype was detected ten times or more. In nucleotides, the CDR3 is TGCGCCAGCAGCTTGACGGCGGCGAACACTGAAGCTTTCTTT. Its protein product is CASSLTAANTEAFF. This sequence joins TRBV5-1 and TRBJ1-1; D unresolved. CDR3 length: 14 residues. The V gene lost 1 base and the J gene lost 1 base, with 8 bases spanning the gap. In germline, CDR1 is SGHRS, CDR2 YFSETQ.

Ten or more counts support this clonotype. The chain employs TRBV5-1 and TRBJ1-3; 8 bases are a match to TRBD1. Trimming at V came to 2 bases and at J to 0 bases, leaving 1 base not matched to a gene. The CDR3 is made up of 15 amino acids. Germline V CDR1 and CDR2: SGHRS, YFSETQ. CDR3 nucleotide sequence: TGCGCCAGCAGCTTAACAGGGGGCTCTGGAAACACCATATATTTT. This sequence encodes CASSLTGGSGNTIYF. The complete variable domain, with remaining parts taken from reference TRBV5-1 and TRBJ1-3, reads KAGVTQTPRYLIKTRGQQVTLSCSPISGHRSVSWYQQTPGQGLQFLFEYFSETQRNKGNFPGRFSGRQFSNSRSEMNVSTLELGDSALYLCASSLTGGSGNTIYFGEGSWLTVV.

In this sample, this clonotype turned up a few times. The chain links TRBV19 to TRBJ1-1, with D unclear. Germline V gene data show CDR1 as LNHDA and CDR2 as SQIVND (reference sequence). V lost 6 bases and J lost 2, with 28 bases in between. The CDR3 is 19 amino acids. DNA for the CDR3: TGTGCCAGTAGGATTGATAGTCACCCAACCTCTCCAATTAACACTGAAGCTTTCTTT. It translates to CASRIDSHPTSPINTEAFF.